Presented here are 28 T cell receptor beta chains from one specimen sequenced in a study of blood T cell repertoires in COVID-19. Generated by immunoSEQ multiplex PCR, the TCRdb table keeps only in-frame clones and is missing some. The table shows roughly 300,000 clones, with about 86% occurring only once. Sequencing was performed on peripheral blood. Source of these receptors: a woman younger than 45 with COVID-19, enrolled during active disease.

The chain is built from TRBV19 and TRBJ1-2, with 11 bases lining up with TRBD1. The CDR3 spans 15 residues. Per the germline V gene, CDR1 is LNHDA and CDR2 is SQIVND (reference sequence). V dropped 6 bases and J dropped 4; count of bases not matched to a gene: 7. The CDR3 here is CASSEDRGHLYGYTF. CDR3 nucleotide sequence: TGTGCCAGTAGCGAGGACAGGGGGCACCTCTATGGCTACACCTTC.

The gene calls are TRBV6-5 and TRBJ2-2; 9 bases are shared with TRBD2. The germline gives CDR1 MNHEY, CDR2 SVGAGI. Trimming removed 2 bases from V and 6 bases from J; junction bases left unmatched: 4. The length of the CDR3 is 15 residues. The CDR3 reads CASSYGGGAAGELFF. For the CDR3, the DNA is TGTGCCAGCAGTTACGGCGGGGGGGCCGCCGGGGAGCTGTTTTTT.

This clone was seen only once. The V gene is TRBV9, the J gene TRBJ2-3; D not resolved. Looked up from germline, CDR1 is SGDLS and CDR2 is YYNGEE. V gave up 4 bases and J gave up 0 bases, with 9 bases separating them. This CDR3 is 14 amino acids long. This chain's CDR3 is CASSLRLSTDTQYF. CDR3 sequence (DNA): TGTGCCAGCAGCCTCCGACTCAGCACAGATACGCAGTATTTT.

This chain links TRBV19 with TRBJ2-4, with 11 nucleotides matching TRBD2. With 5 bases clipped from V and 0 bases from J, the junction kept 12 bases outside the gene matches. Germline CDR1 reads LNHDA; CDR2 reads SQIVND (reference sequence). The CDR3 totals 19 residues. The CDR3, as DNA: TGTGCCAGTAGTGTTCGACTAGCGGGGAGTTCTATAGCCAAAAACATTCAGTACTTC. It translates to CASSVRLAGSSIAKNIQYF.

The chain recombines TRBV7-9 with TRBJ1-1; 8 positions match TRBD1. This CDR3 spans 16 amino acids. The junction had 19 bases not matched to a gene; V was cut back by 6 bases and J by 10 bases. Germline CDR1 and CDR2: SEHNR and FQNEAQ (reference sequence). In DNA, the CDR3 is TGTGCCAGCAGTACCAGGACAGGGTGGTCGGGGGATGTAGCTTTCTTT. Translation gives CASSTRTGWSGDVAFF.

This chain connects TRBV27 to TRBJ1-4; 7 bases align to TRBD1. The length of the CDR3 is 13 residues. The trim removed 8 bases at V and 7 bases at J, leaving 7 bases unmatched. Germline V gene lookup returns CDR1 MNHEY and CDR2 SMNVEV (reference sequence). The CDR3 sequence is CASLGQGGEKLFF. Here the CDR3 DNA reads TGTGCCAGCCTCGGGCAGGGGGGTGAAAAACTGTTTTTT.

The J gene is TRBJ1-4, the V gene TRBV5-1; 7 bases match TRBD1. With 0 bases clipped from V and 4 bases from J, the junction kept 3 bases outside the gene matches. Germline loops: CDR1 SGHRS, CDR2 YFSETQ. The length of the CDR3 is 15 residues. CDR3 coding DNA: TGCGCCAGCAGCTTGGTGGGACAGTTTAATGAAAAACTGTTTTTT. It yields the protein CASSLVGQFNEKLFF.

The chain joins TRBV9 to TRBJ2-1; tentative D call: TRBD1 (6 bases). The CDR3 is 15 amino acids. The ends were cut back, 0 bases at V and 2 bases at J, with 9 bases in the middle. Looked up from germline, CDR1 is SGDLS and CDR2 is YYNGEE. CDR3 bases: TGTGCCAGCAGCGTAGCCAGGGGACCCTACAATGAGCAGTTCTTC. It encodes CASSVARGPYNEQFF.

The CDR3, as DNA: TGTGCCAGCAGCCCGGGACCGGGAGTCATGAACACTGAAGCTTTCTTT. It yields the protein CASSPGPGVMNTEAFF. The chain has TRBV14 and TRBJ1-1; D may be TRBD1 (5 bases). The CDR3 is 16 amino acids. Germline CDR1 is SGHDN and CDR2 is FVKESK. Between the trimmed V and J ends, which lost 4 bases and 0 bases, there was a span of 15 bases.

The chain couples TRBV5-1 to TRBJ2-7; tentatively, D is TRBD2 (6 bases). The CDR3 is 15 residues long. The germline V and J ends were trimmed by 7 bases and 7 bases, with 24 bases remaining between them. From germline, CDR1 is SGHRS and CDR2 YFSETQ. Here the CDR3 DNA reads TGCGCCAGCGCGCCCTTCTTGCGGGGAAGTCGGGAGCAGTACTTC. Its protein product is CASAPFLRGSREQYF. Full variable domain (outside the CDR3, taken from reference TRBV5-1 and TRBJ2-7): KAGVTQTPRYLIKTRGQQVTLSCSPISGHRSVSWYQQTPGQGLQFLFEYFSETQRNKGNFPGRFSGRQFSNSRSEMNVSTLELGDSALYLCASAPFLRGSREQYFGPGTRLTVT.

The chain joins TRBV6-2 or TRBV6-3 to TRBJ2-1; TRBD2 agrees at 12 bases. Germline V gene lookup returns CDR1 MNHEY and CDR2 SVGEGT. Germline trimming cut 6 bases from V and 4 bases from J; bases unmatched to any gene: 7. This CDR3 region has 16 residues. The CDR3 loop reads CASSPTSGGTYNEQFF. The CDR3 DNA reads TGTGCCAGCAGCCCTACTAGCGGGGGGACGTACAATGAGCAGTTCTTC.

CDR3 loop: CASSPQGGSYEQYF. The DNA of the CDR3 is TGTGCCAGCTCACCCCAGGGGGGATCCTACGAGCAGTACTTC. The chain has TRBV18 and TRBJ2-7; weak D call: TRBD1 (7 bases). Trimming cost V 3 bases and J 1 base, with 10 bases left between them. CDR3 length: 14 residues. Germline V gene data show CDR1 as KGHSH and CDR2 as LQKENI.

The chain recombines TRBV5-1 with TRBJ1-2, with TRBD1 matching 8 bases. Germline CDR1 reads SGHRS; CDR2 reads YFSETQ. The CDR3 totals 14 residues. The V gene end was trimmed by 2 bases and the J gene end by 4 bases; junction bases not matched to a gene: 4. DNA of the CDR3: TGCGCCAGCAGCTTCAGGGGGCCGGGCTATGGCTACACCTTC. Translated: CASSFRGPGYGYTF. The whole variable domain, remainder taken from reference TRBV5-1 and TRBJ1-2, is KAGVTQTPRYLIKTRGQQVTLSCSPISGHRSVSWYQQTPGQGLQFLFEYFSETQRNKGNFPGRFSGRQFSNSRSEMNVSTLELGDSALYLCASSFRGPGYGYTFGSGTRLTVV.

This clone was recorded only once. The J gene is TRBJ1-6, the V gene TRBV4-2, with TRBD1 identical over 8 bases. Germline values: CDR1 LGHNA, CDR2 YNFKEQ. V lost 0 bases, J lost 10 bases, and 8 bases stayed unmatched. This CDR3 contains 16 residues. CDR3 bases: TGTGCCAGCAGCCAAGAAGGAACAGGGGGATGGTCACCCCTCCACTTT. Its protein is CASSQEGTGGWSPLHF.

The genes are TRBV2 and TRBJ2-7; D is unresolved. The germline V and J ends were trimmed by 4 bases and 2 bases, with 12 bases remaining between them. The CDR3 runs to 14 residues. CDR1 SNHLY and CDR2 FYNNEI come from the germline V gene. The CDR3 coding sequence is TGTGCCAGCAGTGGGGCAAAAAATCCCTACGAGCAGTACTTC. It codes for CASSGAKNPYEQYF.

The chain recombines TRBV10-1 with TRBJ2-7; D is possibly TRBD2 (6 bases). The CDR3 extends over 15 amino acids. V was cut by 0 bases and J by 6 bases, with 15 bases left in between. CDR1 is WNHNN, CDR2 SYGVQD, per germline (reference sequence). The CDR3 loop is CASSESGTGGIEQYF. In DNA form, the CDR3 reads TGCGCCAGCAGTGAGTCGGGGACTGGGGGAATCGAGCAGTACTTC.

This chain uses TRBV28 with TRBJ2-2; 7 bases agree with TRBD1. Per germline, CDR1 MDHEN and CDR2 SYDVKM. V shed 6 bases and J 4 bases; nucleotides not matched to a gene: 11. This CDR3 has 16 residues. The CDR3 is CASSPAGQALTGELFF. The CDR3 nucleotides read TGTGCCAGCAGCCCCGCCGGACAGGCTCTCACCGGGGAGCTGTTTTTT.

The chain uses TRBV7-9 and TRBJ2-5; no definite D call. The CDR3 runs 13 residues. Germline-derived CDR1 and CDR2 are SEHNR and FQNEAQ (reference sequence). V was trimmed by 4 bases and J by 1 base, leaving 7 bases between them. CDR3 amino acids: CASSSVAQETQYF. The CDR3 DNA sequence: TGTGCCAGCAGCTCGGTAGCCCAAGAGACCCAGTACTTC.

The chain carries TRBV19 and TRBJ2-7; TRBD1 aligns across 10 bases. V trimming: 3 bases; J trimming: 5 bases; junction bases outside the gene matches: 10. Per germline, CDR1 LNHDA and CDR2 SQIVND (reference sequence). The CDR3 extends over 16 amino acids. The CDR3 DNA reads TGTGCCAGTAGTATGCTACGGGACAGGGGTGTAGACGAGCAGTACTTC. Its protein is CASSMLRDRGVDEQYF.

The chain joins TRBV5-6 to TRBJ2-2, with D possibly TRBD1 on 6 matching bases. The ends were cut back, 4 bases at V and 5 bases at J, with 9 bases in the middle. Germline CDR1 and CDR2: SGHDT and YYEEEE. The CDR3 is 13 amino acids. The CDR3 sequence: CASSTGWTGELFF. CDR3 DNA sequence: TGTGCCAGCAGCACAGGGTGGACCGGGGAGCTGTTTTTT.

The sample holds a few counts of this clone. The chain is built from TRBV7-9 and TRBJ2-1, with 9 bases lining up with TRBD2. The length of the CDR3 is 16 residues. Germline V gene sequence: CDR1 SEHNR, CDR2 FQNEAQ (reference sequence). The V segment lost 5 bases and the J segment 3 bases; nucleotides outside the gene matches: 8. The CDR3 region is CASSVVTSGDYNEQFF. For the CDR3, the DNA is TGTGCCAGCAGCGTAGTGACTAGCGGTGACTACAATGAGCAGTTCTTC.

The count of this clone is one. CDR3 in amino acids: CASSTRTRYEQYF. CDR3 sequence (DNA): TGTGCCAGCAGCACCCGGACTAGATACGAGCAGTACTTC. The chain recombines TRBV21-1 with TRBJ2-7; the table's D call of TRBD2 was not tested on the DNA. TRBV21-1 is a pseudogene locus. CDR3 size: 13 residues.

V is TRBV27 and J is TRBJ2-5, with D possibly being TRBD2 (7 bases). Per the germline V gene, CDR1 is MNHEY and CDR2 is SMNVEV (reference sequence). The CDR3 is 14 amino acids. The V gene lost 3 bases and the J gene lost 5 bases, with 13 bases spanning the gap. The CDR3 DNA sequence: TGTGCCAGCAGTTTCGCGGGGGCGGCGGAGACCCAGTACTTC. Its protein is CASSFAGAAETQYF.

The chain uses TRBV12-3 or TRBV12-4 and TRBJ1-1, with TRBD1 matching over 9 bases. This CDR3 comprises 12 residues. With V trimmed by 6 bases and J by 11 bases, 7 bases remained unmatched. The CDR3 nucleotides read TGTGCCAGCAGACTGGCCGGGACAGGGGCTTTCTTT. This sequence encodes CASRLAGTGAFF.

V usage is TRBV2 and J usage is TRBJ1-1, with D possibly matching TRBD1 (6 bases). The CDR3 totals 16 residues. The V end was cut by 8 bases, the J end by 1 base, with 20 bases between. Per the germline V gene, CDR1 is SNHLY and CDR2 is FYNNEI. The CDR3 nucleotides read TGTGCCAGCTTCTCCCGCTCGGGGACACCGAACACTGAAGCTTTCTTT. Protein sequence: CASFSRSGTPNTEAFF.

The chain recombines TRBV5-1 with TRBJ2-5, with 9 positions matching TRBD2. This CDR3 contains 14 residues. The V segment lost 7 bases and the J segment 7 bases; nucleotides outside the gene matches: 11. Looked up from germline, CDR1 is SGHRS and CDR2 is YFSETQ. CDR3 residues: CASRSGGPGGTQYF. CDR3 coding DNA: TGCGCCAGCCGTAGCGGGGGTCCGGGCGGGACCCAGTACTTC.

The rearrangement links TRBV19 to TRBJ2-3, with 14 nucleotides matching TRBD2. This CDR3 spans 16 amino acids. Germline V gene data show CDR1 as LNHDA and CDR2 as SQIVND (reference sequence). The V and J ends lost 4 bases and 1 base, in that order; junction bases with no gene match: 1. The DNA of the CDR3 is TGTGCCAGTAGTAGGGGACTAGCGGGGGGCACAGATACGCAGTATTTT. It encodes CASSRGLAGGTDTQYF.

V usage is TRBV29-1 and J usage is TRBJ2-5; 10 positions agree with TRBD1. CDR3 length: 15 amino acids. Per the germline V gene, CDR1 is SQVTM and CDR2 is ANQGSEA. Trimming at V came to 7 bases and at J to 0 bases, leaving 8 bases not matched to a gene. The DNA of the CDR3 is TGCAGCGCGTCACAGGGACAGGGGTACCAAGAGACCCAGTACTTC. This codes for CSASQGQGYQETQYF.